This T cell receptor (beta chain) was obtained from a study of blood T cells in healthy people across ages. The germline CDR1 and CDR2 sequences are SGDLS and YYNGEE. CDR3 length: 13 amino acids. Deletions cut 1 base from V and 9 bases from J, with 12 bases between. PCR was performed a second time for about 7 to 12 cycles using a sample-barcoded 5' primer and a J-beta primer mix. Every sample gave at least 3 million paired-end reads containing CDR3. In TCRdb, the 5' RACE reads were re-called with MiXCR into one record per CDR3 protein. The profile shows approximately 670,000 distinct CDR3 sequences, over 40% of them singletons. In this sample, this clonotype turned up a few times.

Specimen: blood. J is TRBJ2-3 and V is TRBV9; possibly TRBD2 for D (5 bases). The receptor comes from a man at least 80 years old in good health. In DNA form, the CDR3 reads TGTGCCAGCAGCGTAACCACAAGGGAGACGCAGTATTTT. Amino acid sequence: CASSVTTRETQYF.